The 14 T cell receptor beta chains in this list originate from one sample, sequenced in a study of shared T cell receptors in the human thymus. Sequencing used immunoSEQ multiplex PCR; TCRdb keeps in-frame clones, though not all of them. The sample lists under 850,000 clones, around nine tenths seen once, with around 0.01% in the top ten. Another study also made use of these data, one on human thymus T cells.

The sample was thymocytes. The receptors derive from a boy younger than two with a congenital heart defect.

This clone came up once. J is TRBJ2-1 and V is TRBV5-1; 14 bases are shared with TRBD2. The CDR3 length is 20 residues. J lost 6 bases, V lost 2 bases, and 16 bases had no gene match. Germline loops: CDR1 SGHRS, CDR2 YFSETQ. The DNA for the CDR3 is TGCGCCAGCAGCTTCCCAGGCTCCGGGACTAGCGGGAGCGGGAGCAATGAGCAGTTCTTC. Its protein product is CASSFPGSGTSGSGSNEQFF.

The chain is built from TRBV6-1 and TRBJ1-3; no reliable D call. CDR1 and CDR2 (germline): MNHNS, SASEGT. V lost 4 bases and J 0 bases, leaving 13 bases between the germline ends. The length of the CDR3 is 16 residues. The CDR3 loop reads CASSVHDGDSGNTIYF. CDR3 DNA sequence: TGTGCCAGCAGTGTTCATGACGGAGACTCTGGAAACACCATATATTTT.

This chain links TRBV6-6 with TRBJ1-1; the D is unclear. The CDR3 has 16 residues. Trimming pared 0 bases from V and 9 bases from J, leaving 20 bases between. In germline, CDR1 is MNHNY, CDR2 SVGAGI (reference sequence). CDR3 sequence (DNA): TGTGCCAGCAGTTACTCCCTAAATGCCTTCCTGAGAAAAGCTTTCTTT. This translates into CASSYSLNAFLRKAFF.

CDR3 DNA: TGTGCCAGCAGCTTAATAGCGGGCGGAGACGAGCAGTACTTC. Encoded protein: CASSLIAGGDEQYF. The chain has TRBV11-2 and TRBJ2-7; 7 bases match TRBD2. The ends lost 2 bases at V and 5 bases at J; junction bases unmatched: 6. The germline V gene encodes CDR1 SGHAT and CDR2 FQNNGV. The CDR3 runs 14 residues.

Written as DNA, the CDR3 is TGTGCCAGCAGCTTAGGGCAGGGGCTAATCACCGGGGAGCTGTTTTTT. Translating it yields CASSLGQGLITGELFF. This sequence joins TRBV7-2 and TRBJ2-2, with D possibly being TRBD1 (6 bases). Germline V gene lookup returns CDR1 SGHTA and CDR2 FQGNSA. Trimming took 1 base from V and 4 from J, leaving 13 bases between them. This CDR3 region has 16 residues. The full variable domain, completed using reference TRBV7-2 and TRBJ2-2, is GAGVSQSPSNKVTEKGKDVELRCDPISGHTALYWYRQSLGQGLEFLIYFQGNSAPDKSGLPSDRFSAERTGGSVSTLTIQRTQQEDSAVYLCASSLGQGLITGELFFGEGSRLTVL.

This chain connects TRBV4-2 to TRBJ2-1, with 7 bases matching TRBD2. CDR3 length: 17 amino acids. Germline CDR1 and CDR2: LGHNA and YNFKEQ. V shed 0 bases, J shed 2 bases, and the junction held 7 bases outside the gene matches. DNA for the CDR3: TGTGCCAGCAGCCAAGATCGGGGGGAAATACCCTACAATGAGCAGTTCTTC. Translated, it gives CASSQDRGEIPYNEQFF.

The chain employs TRBV7-2 and TRBJ2-1, with TRBD2 identical over 7 bases. Germline values: CDR1 SGHTA, CDR2 FQGNSA. This CDR3 has 16 amino acids. V dropped 0 bases and J dropped 3; count of bases not matched to a gene: 5. Here the CDR3 reads CASSLASGRDYNEQFF. The DNA for the CDR3 is TGTGCCAGCAGCTTAGCTTCGGGGAGGGACTACAATGAGCAGTTCTTC.

The V and J genes are TRBV30 and TRBJ2-7; 11 nucleotides agree with TRBD2. Germline V CDR1 and CDR2: GTSNPN, SVGIG (reference sequence). Trimming took 1 base from V and 5 from J; bases not matched to a gene: 4. The CDR3 covers 14 residues. CDR3 in DNA: TGTGCCTGGAGTGGAACTAGCGGGGGAGACGAGCAGTACTTC. Its protein product is CAWSGTSGGDEQYF.

The chain combines TRBV11-2 with TRBJ2-3; perhaps TRBD2 as D (6 bases). The germline gives CDR1 SGHAT, CDR2 FQNNGV. The CDR3 runs to 17 residues. Deletions cut 5 bases from V and 0 bases from J, with 18 bases between. CDR3 bases: TGTGCCAGCAGCCAGGGAGGCGGGCAAGAGAGCACAGATACGCAGTATTTT. This translates into CASSQGGGQESTDTQYF.

A single count supports this clone. V gene TRBV25-1 combines with J gene TRBJ2-6; tentatively, D is TRBD1 (5 bases). V was trimmed by 3 bases and J by 2 bases, leaving 17 bases between them. CDR1 is MGHDK, CDR2 SYGVNS, per germline. The CDR3 is 18 residues long. CDR3 in DNA: TGTGCCAGCAGTGAGACCCTTCCCCAGGGAACTGGGGCCAACGTCCTGACTTTC. Translation gives CASSETLPQGTGANVLTF.

This chain uses TRBV27 with TRBJ2-6, with D tentatively TRBD1 (6 bases). Trimming cost V 5 bases and J 0 bases, with 20 bases left between them. The V gene's germline CDR1 is MNHEY and CDR2 SMNVEV (reference sequence). The CDR3 covers 19 residues. The CDR3 DNA follows: TGTGCCAGCAGTCTGACAGGTCTCGGTCCCTTCTCTGGGGCCAACGTCCTGACTTTC. Encoded protein: CASSLTGLGPFSGANVLTF. Combining the CDR3 with reference TRBV27 and TRBJ2-6 gives the whole variable domain EAQVTQNPRYLITVTGKKLTVTCSQNMNHEYMSWYRQDPGLGLRQIYYSMNVEVTDKGDVPEGYKVSRKEKRNFPLILESPSPNQTSLYFCASSLTGLGPFSGANVLTFGAGSRLTVL.

V and J are TRBV27 and TRBJ2-1; 14 bases map to TRBD2. Germline values: CDR1 MNHEY, CDR2 SMNVEV (reference sequence). The CDR3 covers 17 residues. Unmatched junction bases numbered 12, after V lost 5 bases and J lost 9 bases. CDR3 in amino acids: CASSPRPTSGRAVEQFF. In nucleotides, the CDR3 is TGTGCCAGCAGTCCCAGGCCGACTAGCGGGAGGGCGGTTGAGCAGTTCTTC.

The chain links TRBV30 to TRBJ2-1; TRBD1 aligns across 9 bases. This CDR3 is 13 amino acids long. J lost 5 bases, V lost 1 base, and 0 bases had no gene match. Looked up from germline, CDR1 is GTSNPN and CDR2 is SVGIG (reference sequence). CDR3 residues: CAWSGTGDNEQFF. The CDR3 DNA reads TGTGCCTGGAGTGGGACAGGGGACAATGAGCAGTTCTTC.

A single count supports this clone. The chain has TRBV28 and TRBJ2-1; 9 nucleotides agree with TRBD2. The junction had 14 bases not matched to a gene; V was cut back by 7 bases and J by 7 bases. Germline-derived CDR1 and CDR2 are MDHEN and SYDVKM. The CDR3 is 16 residues long. The CDR3 loop is CASMKGSRSGRNEQFF. The CDR3 nucleotides read TGTGCCAGCATGAAGGGGAGTAGGAGCGGGAGGAATGAGCAGTTCTTC.